The rows below give T cell receptor beta chains drawn from one sample of a study of blood T cell repertoires in COVID-19. TCRdb's table, derived via immunoSEQ multiplex PCR, lists solely in-frame clones and lacks some. The data show about 340,000 clones, around 80% seen once. Sequencing was performed on peripheral blood. These receptors were taken from a man under 40 with active or convalescent COVID-19. CDR3s include the opening cysteine and the closing phenylalanine or tryptophan. Each record gives: V gene, clone size, D gene, J gene, CDR3 protein, CDR3 DNA. D genes are given only for firm matches. Clone size is not always given. Where it is, it says once, few, many or a class for expanded clones.

V: TRBV6-5; size: -; D: TRBD1; J: TRBJ2-7; CDR3: CASRPTGTHEQYF; DNA: TGTGCCAGCAGGCCGACAGGGACCCACGAGCAGTACTTC
V: TRBV5-5; size: -; D: -; J: TRBJ1-1; CDR3: CASSLGLKAFF; DNA: TGTGCCAGCAGCTTGGGGCTGAAAGCTTTCTTT
V: TRBV14; size: -; D: -; J: TRBJ2-7; CDR3: CASSPFFRIEGDYEQYF; DNA: TGTGCCAGCAGCCCCTTCTTCCGAATCGAAGGAGACTACGAGCAGTACTTC
V: TRBV29-1; size: -; D: -; J: TRBJ1-2; CDR3: CSVGRGGNYGYTF; DNA: TGCAGCGTTGGTCGGGGGGGGAACTATGGCTACACCTTC
V: TRBV6-5; size: once; D: TRBD2; J: TRBJ2-1; CDR3: CASSQEGGSPNEQFF; DNA: TGTGCCAGCAGCCAAGAGGGCGGGAGCCCCAATGAGCAGTTCTTC
V: TRBV19; size: -; D: -; J: TRBJ1-1; CDR3: CASSILGDGGEAFF; DNA: TGTGCCAGTAGTATTTTAGGGGATGGCGGTGAAGCTTTCTTT
V: TRBV5-4; size: few; D: TRBD1; J: TRBJ2-2; CDR3: CASSRPRGQGAGELFF; DNA: TGTGCCAGCAGCCGTCCGAGGGGACAGGGGGCCGGGGAGCTGTTTTTT
V: TRBV6-5; size: -; D: -; J: TRBJ2-2; CDR3: CASRPMGLTGELFF; DNA: TGTGCCAGCAGACCGATGGGGCTAACCGGGGAGCTGTTTTTT
V: TRBV7-3; size: once; D: TRBD1; J: TRBJ2-6; CDR3: CASSDHRGLITGANVLTF; DNA: TGTGCCAGCAGCGATCACAGGGGGCTAATTACTGGGGCCAACGTCCTGACTTTC
V: TRBV10-3; size: -; D: TRBD1; J: TRBJ1-5; CDR3: CAISPGQTNQPQHF; DNA: TGTGCCATCAGTCCGGGACAGACCAATCAGCCCCAGCATTTT
V: TRBV7-9; size: once; D: TRBD1; J: TRBJ1-2; CDR3: CASSVTRGQGANGYTF; DNA: TGTGCCAGCAGCGTTACCCGGGGACAGGGGGCGAATGGCTACACCTTC
V: TRBV13; size: -; D: TRBD1; J: TRBJ2-7; CDR3: CASSRTGATYEQYF; DNA: TGTGCCAGCAGCCGAACAGGGGCCACCTACGAGCAGTACTTC
V: TRBV11-3; size: -; D: -; J: TRBJ1-2; CDR3: CASINRPLGYTF; DNA: TGTGCCAGCATCAACAGACCTCTCGGCTACACCTTC
V: TRBV27; size: few; D: -; J: TRBJ2-7; CDR3: CASSLGLATYEQYF; DNA: TGTGCCAGCAGTTTGGGACTTGCCACCTACGAGCAGTACTTC
V: TRBV11-2; size: -; D: TRBD1; J: TRBJ2-3; CDR3: CASRPQGASTDTQYF; DNA: TGTGCCAGCAGACCACAGGGGGCGAGCACAGATACGCAGTATTTT
V: TRBV5-6; size: -; D: TRBD1; J: TRBJ1-2; CDR3: CASSPEPTAGGYGYTF; DNA: TGTGCCAGCAGCCCTGAACCTACAGCAGGGGGCTATGGCTACACCTTC
V: TRBV7-8; size: -; D: TRBD2; J: TRBJ2-2; CDR3: CASSPPGLAGLNTGELFF; DNA: TGTGCCAGCAGCCCACCGGGACTAGCGGGATTGAACACCGGGGAGCTGTTTTTT
V: TRBV27; size: few; D: -; J: TRBJ2-2; CDR3: CASSQYTGELFF; DNA: TGTGCCAGCAGTCAGTACACCGGGGAGCTGTTTTTT
V: TRBV24-1; size: -; D: TRBD1; J: TRBJ2-1; CDR3: CATSFRDRGYNEQFF; DNA: TGTGCCACCAGCTTCCGGGACAGGGGTTACAATGAGCAGTTCTTC
V: TRBV7-6; size: -; D: -; J: TRBJ2-7; CDR3: CASSRDTGGAKNEQYF; DNA: TGTGCCAGCAGCCGGGACACGGGGGGCGCAAAGAACGAGCAGTACTTC
V: TRBV28; size: -; D: -; J: TRBJ2-1; CDR3: CASSLKRREQFF; DNA: TGTGCCAGCAGTTTAAAGCGCCGTGAGCAGTTCTTC
V: TRBV5-6; size: few; D: TRBD1; J: TRBJ1-5; CDR3: CASSFRGDQPQHF; DNA: TGTGCCAGCAGCTTCAGGGGGGATCAGCCCCAGCATTTT
V: TRBV9; size: -; D: TRBD1; J: TRBJ1-5; CDR3: CASSAQGVAQPQHF; DNA: TGTGCCAGCAGCGCACAGGGGGTGGCTCAGCCCCAGCATTTT
V: TRBV10-3; size: -; D: TRBD1; J: TRBJ1-6; CDR3: CAISEPGQGSPLHF; DNA: TGTGCCATCAGTGAGCCGGGACAGGGGTCACCCCTCCACTTT
V: TRBV9; size: once; D: -; J: TRBJ2-1; CDR3: CASSVGRLYNEQFF; DNA: TGTGCCAGCAGCGTAGGAAGACTCTACAATGAGCAGTTCTTC
V: TRBV7-3; size: -; D: -; J: TRBJ2-3; CDR3: CASSLSPADTQYF; DNA: TGTGCCAGCAGCTTATCGCCCGCGGATACGCAGTATTTT
V: TRBV6-5; size: -; D: -; J: TRBJ2-4; CDR3: CASSSPIWTGENIQYF; DNA: TGTGCCAGCAGTTCCCCGATCTGGACGGGGGAAAACATTCAGTACTTC
V: TRBV19; size: -; D: -; J: TRBJ1-6; CDR3: CASSSGQLYNSPLHF; DNA: TGTGCCAGTAGCTCCGGACAGCTATATAATTCACCCCTCCACTTT